The clone carrying this T cell receptor beta chain turned up a few times. The length of the CDR3 is 14 residues. Between the trimmed V and J ends, which lost 5 bases and 4 bases, there was a span of 14 bases. Germline V gene data show CDR1 as SEHNR and CDR2 as FQNEAQ (reference sequence). This specimen belongs to a study of T cells after yellow fever vaccination. A 5'RACE template-switching step, the method used to make TCR cDNA, added a universal primer site and UMIs. From the 5' RACE reads, TCRdb called clonotypes with MiXCR, one entry per CDR3 protein. The sample includes more than 350,000 distinct CDR3 sequences, 11% seen only once; the top ten take less than 20%.

The receptor was isolated from a man aged 18-30 years who received the YFV17D yellow fever vaccine. The sequencing used PBMCs, collected on the day of the first yellow fever vaccination. V and J are TRBV7-9 and TRBJ1-1, with D tentatively TRBD1 (6 bases). The CDR3 is CASSRSGDGTEAFF. The CDR3 DNA follows: TGTGCCAGCAGCCGGTCAGGGGACGGCACTGAAGCTTTCTTT.